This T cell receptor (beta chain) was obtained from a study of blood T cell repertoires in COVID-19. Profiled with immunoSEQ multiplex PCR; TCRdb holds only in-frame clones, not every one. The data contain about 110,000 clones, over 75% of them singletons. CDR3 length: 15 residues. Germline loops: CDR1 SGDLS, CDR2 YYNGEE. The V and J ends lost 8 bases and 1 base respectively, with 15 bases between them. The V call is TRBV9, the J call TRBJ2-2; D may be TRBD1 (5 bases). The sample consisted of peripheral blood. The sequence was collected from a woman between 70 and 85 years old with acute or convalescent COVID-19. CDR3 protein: CASTPTTGNTGELFF. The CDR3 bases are TGTGCCAGTACCCCTACTACAGGGAACACCGGGGAGCTGTTTTTT.